These 32 T cell receptor beta chains were sequenced from one sample in a study of cytomegalovirus exposure and HLA in healthy donors. The PCR was carried out with 60 Vbeta primers and 13 Jbeta primers. The repertoire was sequenced with immunoSEQ multiplex PCR; TCRdb's copy has only in-frame clones and lacks some. The sample yields around 240,000 clones, around 76% seen once. Sequences were obtained from PBMCs. The receptors were sampled from a woman in her 40s in good health and CMV-seropositive.

This clone has a single count. The chain carries TRBV7-9 and TRBJ1-1; a possible D gene is TRBD1 (5 bases). Germline V gene data show CDR1 as SEHNR and CDR2 as FQNEAQ (reference sequence). The CDR3 consists of 14 residues. The germline V and J ends were trimmed by 2 bases and 7 bases, with 14 bases remaining between them. CDR3 sequence reads: CASSLSGGFGEAFF. DNA for the CDR3: TGTGCCAGCAGCTTATCTGGGGGGTTTGGTGAAGCTTTCTTT.

This sequence joins TRBV19 and TRBJ2-7, with D unclear. The V and J ends lost 6 bases and 2 bases respectively, with 11 bases between them. Germline V gene lookup returns CDR1 LNHDA and CDR2 SQIVND (reference sequence). The length of the CDR3 is 13 residues. In DNA form, the CDR3 reads TGTGCCAGTAGATTTAACCAGGCCTACGAGCAGTACTTC. It is translated as CASRFNQAYEQYF. Full variable domain (rest looked up from reference TRBV19 and TRBJ2-7): DGGITQSPKYLFRKEGQNVTLSCEQNLNHDAMYWYRQDPGQGLRLIYYSQIVNDFQKGDIAEGYSVSREKKESFPLTVTSAQKNPTAFYLCASRFNQAYEQYFGPGTRLTVT.

The V and J genes are TRBV7-2 and TRBJ2-7; D may be TRBD2 (6 bases). Between the trimmed V and J ends, which lost 5 bases and 2 bases, there was a span of 16 bases. The CDR3 totals 15 residues. The germline V gene encodes CDR1 SGHTA and CDR2 FQGNSA. CDR3 nucleotides: TGTGCCAGCAGCGTGGGGACTCCCGACGCCTACGAGCAGTACTTC. Its translation is CASSVGTPDAYEQYF.

The chain employs TRBV27 and TRBJ1-1, with 7 positions matching TRBD1. Germline loops: CDR1 MNHEY, CDR2 SMNVEV (reference sequence). The CDR3 is 14 amino acids. V shed 7 bases, J shed 2 bases, and the junction held 7 bases outside the gene matches. The DNA of the CDR3 is TGTGCCAGCACCGAGAGGGGGCTAAACACTGAAGCTTTCTTT. It specifies CASTERGLNTEAFF.

The rearrangement joins TRBV4-3 to TRBJ2-5, with D perhaps matching TRBD2 (5 bases). With the DNA end fitting TRBJ2-7 better, the J assignment may be wrong. In germline, CDR1 is LGHNA, CDR2 YSLEER. This CDR3 is built from 15 residues. The CDR3 loop is CASSQGGSALGEQYF. As DNA, the CDR3 is TGCGCCAGCAGCCAAGGGGGTAGCGCGCTGGGCGAGCAGTACTTC.

This chain joins TRBV11-2 and TRBJ1-3; D is uncertain. Between the trimmed V and J ends, which lost 0 bases and 3 bases, there was a span of 15 bases. Germline lookup yields CDR1 SGHAT and CDR2 FQNNGV. The CDR3 sequence is 17 residues long. The CDR3 DNA follows: TGTGCCAGCAGCTTAGATAACAGTATCCTCTTTGGAAACACCATATATTTT. It yields the protein CASSLDNSILFGNTIYF.

The chain carries TRBV10-3 and TRBJ1-2; D gene unclear. Trimming removed 11 bases at V and 0 bases at J, with 13 bases between. Germline CDR1 reads ENHRY; CDR2 reads SYGVKD. CDR3 length: 13 amino acids. CDR3: CAAARGTNYGYTF. In DNA, the CDR3 is TGTGCCGCCGCTCGAGGAACTAACTATGGCTACACCTTC.

The rearrangement joins TRBV28 to TRBJ1-1; perhaps TRBD1 as D (5 bases). V lost 5 bases and J lost 1, with 17 bases in between. The CDR3 extends over 16 amino acids. Germline V CDR1 and CDR2: MDHEN, SYDVKM. The CDR3 spells CASSGTAGLGNTEAFF. In DNA form, the CDR3 reads TGTGCCAGCAGTGGGACGGCGGGGCTAGGGAACACTGAAGCTTTCTTT. The variable domain in full, completed from reference TRBV28 and TRBJ1-1, reads DVKVTQSSRYLVKRTGEKVFLECVQDMDHENMFWYRQDPGLGLRLIYFSYDVKMKEKGDIPEGYSVSREKKERFSLILESASTNQTSMYLCASSGTAGLGNTEAFFGQGTRLTVV.

The V call is TRBV7-2, the J call TRBJ2-1, with 8 bases that match TRBD2. CDR1 SGHTA and CDR2 FQGNSA come from the germline V gene. Trimming removed 8 bases from V and 0 bases from J; junction bases left unmatched: 12. The CDR3 is 17 amino acids. CDR3 loop: CASFPYVAGSSYNEQFF. CDR3 sequence (DNA): TGTGCCAGCTTTCCCTATGTAGCGGGGAGCTCCTACAATGAGCAGTTCTTC. Filled out from reference TRBV7-2 and TRBJ2-1, the complete variable domain reads GAGVSQSPSNKVTEKGKDVELRCDPISGHTALYWYRQSLGQGLEFLIYFQGNSAPDKSGLPSDRFSAERTGGSVSTLTIQRTQQEDSAVYLCASFPYVAGSSYNEQFFGPGTRLTVL.

The chain combines TRBV29-1 with TRBJ2-2; D remains unclear. The length of the CDR3 is 13 residues. The germline V and J ends were trimmed by 5 bases and 4 bases, with 11 bases remaining between them. CDR1 is SQVTM and CDR2 is ANQGSEA in the germline V gene. The CDR3 nucleotides are TGCAGCGTTACGGGTCACTTCACCGGGGAGCTGTTTTTT. This encodes CSVTGHFTGELFF.

The chain has TRBV11-3 and TRBJ1-1; D call uncertain. Between the trimmed V and J ends, which lost 2 bases and 1 base, there was a span of 8 bases. CDR1 SGHNT and CDR2 YENEEA come from the germline V gene. This CDR3 region has 14 residues. CDR3 region: CASSLRHPNTEAFF. CDR3 bases: TGTGCCAGCAGCTTAAGACACCCGAACACTGAAGCTTTCTTT.

The chain combines TRBV11-2 with TRBJ2-7, with 7 bases that match TRBD1. J gave up 0 bases and V 2 bases, and 16 bases lay outside the gene matches. Germline CDR1 SGHAT, CDR2 FQNNGV. The CDR3 is 19 residues long. CDR3 sequence (DNA): TGTGCCAGCAGCTTAACTTTCGGTCGCGGACAGGCCAACTCCTACGAGCAGTACTTC. Translation gives CASSLTFGRGQANSYEQYF.

This clone has just a few counts. V is TRBV5-1 and J is TRBJ1-2, with 8 bases aligning to TRBD1. The V gene end was trimmed by 4 bases and the J gene end by 7 bases; junction bases not matched to a gene: 15. This CDR3 spans 16 amino acids. Germline CDR1 reads SGHRS; CDR2 reads YFSETQ. CDR3 sequence (DNA): TGCGCCAGCAGCCTACCAGACAGGGGAGAAGAAGGTGGCTACACCTTC. It specifies CASSLPDRGEEGGYTF. The full variable domain, in which reference TRBV5-1 and TRBJ1-2 provide the parts outside the CDR3, is KAGVTQTPRYLIKTRGQQVTLSCSPISGHRSVSWYQQTPGQGLQFLFEYFSETQRNKGNFPGRFSGRQFSNSRSEMNVSTLELGDSALYLCASSLPDRGEEGGYTFGSGTRLTVV.

The V gene is TRBV12-5, the J gene TRBJ2-1, with D tentatively TRBD2 (5 bases). The V gene's germline CDR1 is LGHNT and CDR2 FRNRAP. The germline V and J ends were trimmed by 4 bases and 1 base, with 8 bases remaining between them. CDR3 length: 14 amino acids. The CDR3 loop is CASGSRASYNEQFF. The CDR3 DNA sequence: TGTGCTAGTGGTTCGAGGGCATCCTACAATGAGCAGTTCTTC.

The gene calls are TRBV7-9 and TRBJ1-2; D unclear. V lost 2 bases, J lost 0 bases, and 16 bases lay in between. The CDR3 length is 17 residues. Germline lookup yields CDR1 SEHNR and CDR2 FQNEAQ (reference sequence). Here the CDR3 reads CASSLTGIRDTNYGYTF. DNA of the CDR3: TGTGCCAGCAGCTTAACGGGGATCAGAGATACTAACTATGGCTACACCTTC.

Notes on this clone: Other DNA sequences in this sample translate to the same CDR3. The chain recombines TRBV30 with TRBJ1-2; possible D gene TRBD1, 6 bases. The CDR3 covers 12 residues. Trimming cost V 0 bases and J 4 bases, with 6 bases left between them. The germline V gene has CDR1 GTSNPN and CDR2 SVGIG (reference sequence). CDR3 region: CAWSVQGYGYTF. The CDR3 DNA reads TGTGCCTGGAGTGTACAGGGCTATGGCTACACCTTC.

This chain connects TRBV18 to TRBJ2-3, with D possibly TRBD2 on 7 matching bases. Trimming shortened V by 6 bases and J by 2 bases, and 18 bases separated the two germline ends. Germline CDR1 KGHSH, CDR2 LQKENI. CDR3 size: 16 residues. The CDR3 here is CASSRLQGGFTDTQYF. The DNA of the CDR3 is TGTGCCAGCTCCCGCTTACAGGGAGGGTTCACAGATACGCAGTATTTT.

This chain uses TRBV10-1 with TRBJ2-3; 10 nucleotides match TRBD2. J was trimmed by 4 bases and V by 3 bases; bases with no gene match: 7. The CDR3 runs to 16 residues. Germline CDR1 is WNHNN and CDR2 is SYGVQD (reference sequence). The CDR3 DNA follows: TGCGCCAGCAGTGACCCCTGGACTAGCGGCGCAGATACGCAGTATTTT. Translated: CASSDPWTSGADTQYF.

This rearrangement joins TRBV2 to TRBJ2-7; 10 bases line up with TRBD1. Germline-derived CDR1 and CDR2 are SNHLY and FYNNEI. CDR3 length: 12 residues. The CDR3 sequence: CGGTGASYEQYF. CDR3 DNA: TGTGGAGGGACAGGGGCGAGCTACGAGCAGTACTTC.

This chain connects TRBV11-3 to TRBJ2-2, with 7 bases fitting TRBD2. V was clipped by 4 bases and J by 6 bases; unmatched bases: 5. CDR3 length equals 14 residues. The V gene's germline CDR1 is SGHNT and CDR2 YENEEA. The CDR3 loop reads CASSSSGTAGELFF. The CDR3 DNA reads as TGTGCCAGCAGCTCGAGCGGGACGGCCGGGGAGCTGTTTTTT.

This chain links TRBV5-1 with TRBJ1-1, with 9 positions matching TRBD1. The germline CDR1 and CDR2 sequences are SGHRS and YFSETQ. The CDR3 consists of 15 residues. V was clipped by 4 bases and J by 4 bases; unmatched bases: 8. CDR3 sequence (DNA): TGCGCCAGCAGCCCCGAAGGGACAGGGAGCACTGAAGCTTTCTTT. It specifies CASSPEGTGSTEAFF. Full variable domain (rest looked up from reference TRBV5-1 and TRBJ1-1): KAGVTQTPRYLIKTRGQQVTLSCSPISGHRSVSWYQQTPGQGLQFLFEYFSETQRNKGNFPGRFSGRQFSNSRSEMNVSTLELGDSALYLCASSPEGTGSTEAFFGQGTRLTVV.

This rearrangement joins TRBV15 to TRBJ2-1; TRBD1 might be the D (5 bases). Germline CDR1 is LNHNV and CDR2 is YYDKDF (reference sequence). V lost 1 base and J 4 bases, leaving 8 bases between the germline ends. The CDR3 extends over 14 amino acids. This CDR3 is CATSRGGAYNEQFF. CDR3 DNA sequence: TGTGCCACCAGCAGAGGTGGGGCGTACAATGAGCAGTTCTTC.

V usage is TRBV12-5 and J usage is TRBJ1-2; D gene unclear. The CDR3 runs to 15 residues. V was pared by 5 bases and J by 4 bases, with 17 bases between. Germline V gives CDR1 LGHNT, CDR2 FRNRAP. CDR3 sequence (DNA): TGTGCTAGTGGTCCCCAAGGCGGGGTAGTCTATGGCTACACCTTC. Its protein is CASGPQGGVVYGYTF.

This clone was seen a single time. The V and J genes are TRBV7-6 and TRBJ2-7; 8 nucleotides agree with TRBD1. The CDR3 totals 15 residues. Germline V CDR1 and CDR2: SGHVS, FNYEAQ. After removal of 4 bases from V and 2 bases from J, the junction contained 7 bases not matched to a gene. In nucleotides, the CDR3 is TGTGCCAGCAGCTCCCTCCGGGACAGGACCTACGAGCAGTACTTC. It codes for CASSSLRDRTYEQYF.

The chain uses TRBV7-2 and TRBJ2-3; no clear D gene. With 8 bases removed from V and 2 bases from J, the gap between germline ends came to 11 bases. The CDR3 covers 13 residues. Germline CDR1 reads SGHTA; CDR2 reads FQGNSA. As DNA, the CDR3 is TGTGCCAGCGGTGTAGATCCCACAGATACGCAGTATTTT. This encodes CASGVDPTDTQYF. Complete variable domain (other parts from reference TRBV7-2 and TRBJ2-3): GAGVSQSPSNKVTEKGKDVELRCDPISGHTALYWYRQSLGQGLEFLIYFQGNSAPDKSGLPSDRFSAERTGGSVSTLTIQRTQQEDSAVYLCASGVDPTDTQYFGPGTRLTVL.

CDR3 in amino acids: CAWRGLTGEQYF. For the CDR3, the DNA is TGTGCCTGGAGGGGACTCACCGGCGAGCAGTACTTC. This chain connects TRBV30 to TRBJ2-7, with a tentative D call TRBD2 (6 bases). Germline V gene lookup returns CDR1 GTSNPN and CDR2 SVGIG (reference sequence). This CDR3 spans 12 amino acids. V lost 3 bases and J 6 bases, leaving 12 bases between the germline ends.

This clone has more than one count but fewer than ten. The chain joins TRBV4-1 to TRBJ2-7, with D tentatively TRBD2 (6 bases). Trimming stripped 6 bases from V and 4 bases from J, with 22 bases between. The CDR3 runs 16 residues. Germline CDR1 reads MGHRA; CDR2 reads YSYEKL. DNA of the CDR3: TGCGCCAGCAGGACCATTGACGGGAGTATTTTATACGAGCAGTACTTC. Amino acids: CASRTIDGSILYEQYF.

The chain combines TRBV4-3 with TRBJ1-1, with a possible D match to TRBD1 (6 bases). This CDR3 has 15 residues. Germline loops: CDR1 LGHNA, CDR2 YSLEER. Trimming pared 0 bases from V and 0 bases from J, leaving 8 bases between. The CDR3 is CASSQEPGVNTEAFF. The CDR3 region has the DNA TGCGCCAGCAGCCAAGAGCCAGGGGTGAACACTGAAGCTTTCTTT.

The chain recombines TRBV7-3 with TRBJ2-2; D might be TRBD1 (5 bases). The length of the CDR3 is 15 residues. CDR1 is SGHTA, CDR2 FQGTGA, per germline. Trimming took off 1 base at V and 0 bases at J, with 6 bases between the two ends. The CDR3 sequence is CASSLRGTNTGELFF. The CDR3 DNA reads as TGTGCCAGCAGCTTAAGGGGCACGAACACCGGGGAGCTGTTTTTT.

The chain carries TRBV5-8 and TRBJ2-3; the match to TRBD1 covers 9 bases. J was trimmed by 6 bases and V by 4 bases; bases with no gene match: 12. Germline loops: CDR1 SGHTS, CDR2 YDEGEE. The CDR3 length is 16 residues. This CDR3 reads CASSKGQGPLTDTQYF. DNA for the CDR3: TGTGCCAGCAGCAAGGGACAGGGACCTCTGACGGATACGCAGTATTTT.

The chain has TRBV6-1 and TRBJ1-1; 8 nucleotides line up with TRBD1. The CDR3 consists of 13 residues. V was clipped by 3 bases and J by 9 bases; unmatched bases: 6. Germline-derived CDR1 and CDR2 are MNHNS and SASEGT. The CDR3 is CASSEPGQEKAFF. The DNA of the CDR3 is TGTGCCAGCAGTGAGCCGGGACAGGAAAAAGCTTTCTTT.

The chain joins TRBV2 to TRBJ1-2; 11 bases fit TRBD1. The CDR3 consists of 14 residues. Trimming at V came to 7 bases and at J to 8 bases, leaving 9 bases not matched to a gene. The germline gives CDR1 SNHLY, CDR2 FYNNEI. The CDR3 DNA reads TGTGCCAGCATGGCGGACAGGGGGCATCGGGGCTACACCTTC. Its translation is CASMADRGHRGYTF.